The T cell receptor (beta chain) under discussion was sequenced for a study of long-term antiretroviral therapy in people with HIV. The study, taken as a whole, reports: Viral resistance, ART adherence and therapy changes all lacked available data. Upon ART, diversity increased but remained lower than transplant donor controls. Regardless of time point, clones expanded before ART dominated the repertoire. Repertoires from HIV showed CDR3 length ranges narrower than those of controls.

The table lists this clone with a few counts. Antigen: not known. Version v3.0 of the immunoSEQ assay was performed at survey level. Measured with immunoSEQ multiplex PCR; TCRdb has only the in-frame clones, and not every one. The sample records approximately 35,000 clones, about 94% being singletons. Trimming took off 2 bases at V and 4 bases at J, with 11 bases between the two ends. In germline, CDR1 is SGHVS, CDR2 FQNEAQ. This CDR3 contains 14 residues. The source of this sequence is a woman aged 45 to 65 with HIV. The source was unsorted PBMCs, collected 4.1 years after starting antiretroviral therapy. The rearrangement joins TRBV7-8 to TRBJ2-5; TRBD1 might be the D (5 bases). For the CDR3, the DNA is TGTGCCAGCAGCTTATCGGGTCAGGGAGAGACCCAGTACTTC. This translates into CASSLSGQGETQYF.